The 5 T cell receptor beta chains listed next were all sequenced from one sample in a study of cytomegalovirus exposure and HLA in healthy donors. Use of 60 Vbeta and 13 Jbeta primers characterized the PCR. The table came from immunoSEQ multiplex PCR; TCRdb's copy has only in-frame clones and leaves some out. The sample records roughly 250,000 clones, around 80% being singletons. Sample: PBMCs. All receptors derive from a girl aged 2-9 years in good health and CMV-seronegative.

The chain joins TRBV15 to TRBJ2-2, with a tentative D call TRBD1 (5 bases). The germline V and J ends were trimmed by 1 base and 3 bases, with 9 bases remaining between them. The germline V gene encodes CDR1 LNHNV and CDR2 YYDKDF (reference sequence). The CDR3 spans 15 residues. The chain's CDR3 is CATSRGGRDTGELFF. The CDR3 coding sequence is TGTGCCACCAGCAGAGGCGGCAGGGACACCGGGGAGCTGTTTTTT.

This clone has a handful of counts. The chain links TRBV5-1 to TRBJ2-2; D call uncertain. CDR1 is SGHRS, CDR2 YFSETQ, per germline. Trimming cost V 0 bases and J 0 bases, with 3 bases left between them. This CDR3 has 14 amino acids. The CDR3 DNA reads TGCGCCAGCAGCTTGGTATCGAACACCGGGGAGCTGTTTTTT. This codes for CASSLVSNTGELFF.

The V call is TRBV29-1, the J call TRBJ1-1; possibly TRBD1 for D (5 bases). Germline V lookup: CDR1 SQVTM, CDR2 ANQGSEA. The length of the CDR3 is 13 residues. Deletions cut 6 bases from V and 3 bases from J, with 14 bases between. The CDR3 reads CSVGRGVDTEAFF. The CDR3 DNA sequence: TGCAGCGTCGGGAGGGGCGTGGACACTGAAGCTTTCTTT.

This clone was found a few times. The chain carries TRBV11-2 and TRBJ2-7, with 9 nucleotides matching TRBD1. The CDR3 runs 17 residues. Germline CDR1 SGHAT, CDR2 FQNNGV. Trimming at V came to 1 base and at J to 3 bases, leaving 10 bases not matched to a gene. CDR3 bases: TGTGCCAGCAGCTTAGGCCTAACAGGGGGCCAAGACTACGAGCAGTACTTC. This codes for CASSLGLTGGQDYEQYF.

This chain connects TRBV2 to TRBJ2-1, with TRBD2 matching over 12 bases. The CDR3 sequence is 13 residues long. Per germline, CDR1 SNHLY and CDR2 FYNNEI. After removal of 11 bases from V and 7 bases from J, the junction contained 6 bases not matched to a gene. CDR3 coding DNA: TGTGCCTCTGGGCTAGCGGGGGGGAATGAGCAGTTCTTC. Residues: CASGLAGGNEQFF.